The rows below give T cell receptor beta chains drawn from one sample of a study of beta chain features in type 1 diabetes. Here immunoSEQ multiplex PCR was the method, and the copy in TCRdb shows in-frame clones only, minus some. This sample has hundreds of thousands of clones, with over 13% found just once. Sequenced sample: naive CD4+ T cells from blood. The source is a man between 18 and 35 years old with type 1 diabetes. CDR3s include the opening cysteine and the closing phenylalanine or tryptophan. Fields, in order: D gene, J gene, V gene, clone size, CDR3 protein. A D gene is named only where the DNA matches it firmly. Clone size, where shown, is once, few, many, or a class for clones that have expanded.

d_gene: NA; j_gene: TRBJ1-4; v_gene: TRBV28; abundance: NA; CDR3aa: CASSVLASMDEKLFF
d_gene: TRBD1; j_gene: TRBJ2-2; v_gene: TRBV28; abundance: few; CDR3aa: CASSLLLGQGAIGELFF
d_gene: TRBD2; j_gene: TRBJ2-3; v_gene: TRBV7-7; abundance: NA; CDR3aa: CASSLTSGSFTDTQYF
d_gene: NA; j_gene: TRBJ2-3; v_gene: TRBV19; abundance: few; CDR3aa: CASLQRVTDTQYF
d_gene: TRBD2; j_gene: TRBJ2-1; v_gene: TRBV7-2; abundance: few; CDR3aa: CASSSTSGGVHNEQFF
d_gene: TRBD1; j_gene: TRBJ1-2; v_gene: TRBV19; abundance: NA; CDR3aa: CASSITLAGQGHGYTF
d_gene: TRBD1; j_gene: TRBJ2-7; v_gene: TRBV30; abundance: few; CDR3aa: CAWSVRTGAYEQYF
d_gene: NA; j_gene: TRBJ2-1; v_gene: TRBV7-3; abundance: NA; CDR3aa: CASRPNQGKDNEQFF
d_gene: NA; j_gene: TRBJ2-7; v_gene: TRBV30; abundance: NA; CDR3aa: CAWSVGGTSYEQYF
d_gene: NA; j_gene: TRBJ1-5; v_gene: TRBV7-2; abundance: few; CDR3aa: CASSLSRQNQPQHF
d_gene: NA; j_gene: TRBJ2-7; v_gene: TRBV5-6; abundance: few; CDR3aa: CASSFRAGLDEQYF
d_gene: NA; j_gene: TRBJ2-7; v_gene: TRBV18; abundance: few; CDR3aa: CASANGGIYEQYF
d_gene: TRBD1; j_gene: TRBJ1-1; v_gene: TRBV4-1; abundance: few; CDR3aa: CASSRGQGLNTEAFF
d_gene: NA; j_gene: TRBJ1-1; v_gene: TRBV27; abundance: NA; CDR3aa: CASRRSGVRDTEAFF